The clone carrying this T cell receptor (beta chain) has a count of ten or more. What it binds is unknown. This sample stems from a study of T cells in Graves' hyperthyroidism and ophthalmopathy. Notes on the study in general: Blood shared most expanded thyroid clonotypes above 0.001. Before onset, by a median of around six months, the model predicted ophthalmopathy.

The CDR3 covers 19 residues. V lost 1 base, J lost 4 bases, and 12 bases stayed unmatched. In germline, CDR1 is SGHAT, CDR2 FQDESV (reference sequence). RNA transcripts were the template for amplifying TCR beta CDR3 regions. First-round RT-PCR of the TCR CDR3 relied on the HTBI primer set. In TCRdb, the multiplex PCR reads were re-called with MiXCR into one record per CDR3 protein. The data hold fewer than 400,000 distinct CDR3 sequences, with over 12% observed a single time. Exclusion criteria comprised uncontrolled infection, other autoimmune disease, pregnancy or lactation. The diagnoses drew upon clinical symptoms, serum thyroxine and TRAb, thyroid ultrasound and orbital computed tomography.

V and J are TRBV11-1 and TRBJ2-7; the match to TRBD2 covers 14 bases. The clonotype comes from a man aged 50 to 60 with Graves' ophthalmopathy. Material: blood. In nucleotides, the CDR3 is TGTGCCAGCAGCTTAGAGGTTAAAGGACTAGCGGGAGGATCGTACGAGCAGTACTTC. Its protein is CASSLEVKGLAGGSYEQYF.